The clone carrying this TCR beta chain was recorded many times. Its antigen is unidentified. This beta chain is a stray sequence in a library constructed for alpha chains; its clone size is not meaningful. The germline gives CDR1 SGHTA, CDR2 FQGNSA. V lost 5 bases and J 3 bases, leaving 11 bases between the germline ends. The CDR3 consists of 15 residues. Stated time point: sample taken at primary tumor resection. The sequenced material consisted of unsorted whole RNA from tumor, nontumor lung or frozen PBMC. The sample belongs to a study of spatial heterogeneity in lung cancer. Overall study results and limits: Tumor mutation count correlated with how many alpha and beta TCRs expanded intratumorally.

All TCR cDNA molecules were individually tagged with a unique molecular identifier. Each CDR3 protein gets one entry after TCRdb re-called the 5' RACE reads with MiXCR. The sample has roughly 10,000 distinct CDR3 sequences, under 10% seen once. V gene TRBV7-2 combines with J gene TRBJ2-6; possibly TRBD1 for D (6 bases). This sample comprised lung tumor tissue, obtained at surgery. The receptor was isolated from a female donor with early-stage non-small cell lung cancer. Written as DNA, the CDR3 is TGTGCCAGCAGCCGGGACAACAGTGGGGCCAACGTCCTGACTTTC. It is translated as CASSRDNSGANVLTF.